This T cell receptor (beta chain) comes out of a study of blood T cell repertoires in COVID-19. Original handling: The authors estimated nucleated cell counts from reference gene primer amplification. TCRdb's copy holds only in-frame clones and misses some; the assay was immunoSEQ multiplex PCR. V and J calls and clone size are as listed in that table; D and trimming were resolved from the DNA. The sample lists fewer than 120,000 clones, about three quarters seen once, with approximately 16% in the top ten. This clone has just a few counts. Sequences were obtained from peripheral blood. This clonotype was sampled from a woman at least 80 years old with active or convalescent COVID-19.

CDR3: CASSPTDRGRTEAFF. The CDR3 region has the DNA TGTGCCAGCAGCCCAACAGACAGGGGAAGAACTGAAGCTTTCTTT. The chain employs TRBV6-2 or TRBV6-3 and TRBJ1-1, with 8 positions matching TRBD1. Germline V gene sequence: CDR1 MNHEY, CDR2 SVGEGT. The V segment lost 6 bases and the J segment 5 bases; nucleotides outside the gene matches: 11. This CDR3 is 15 amino acids long.